A single sample gave rise to the 3 T cell receptor beta chains below, sequenced in a study of T cell changes during pregnancy in multiple sclerosis (dated by TCRdb to between 2018 and 2020). Libraries were constructed by the immunoSEQ multiplex PCR assay. TCRdb carries this immuneACCESS record with in-frame sequences only. Its versions omit some clonotypes, under half of them owing to an unresolved V gene in the studies checked, with the rest unexplained. Within this sample are tens of thousands of clones, with around nine tenths of them counted one time only. The ten largest clones capture about 5.3% of the sample. The sequencing here drew on CD8+ T cells from peripheral blood mononuclear cells, taken in the second trimester of pregnancy. These TCRs come from a female donor in good health, enrolled as a control in a pregnancy study.

V usage is TRBV5-1 and J usage is TRBJ2-7; 8 bases align to TRBD1. Unmatched junction bases numbered 16, after V lost 2 bases and J lost 6 bases. Germline-derived CDR1 and CDR2 are SGHRS and YFSETQ. This CDR3 is 17 amino acids long. The CDR3 protein is CASSFLPNRGKGSEQYF. Written as DNA, the CDR3 is TGCGCCAGCAGCTTTTTGCCTAACAGGGGGAAAGGATCCGAGCAGTACTTC.

The sample holds one count of this clone. The chain combines TRBV5-1 with TRBJ2-7; the match to TRBD2 covers 9 bases. This CDR3 has 14 amino acids. Trimming took 4 bases from V and 3 from J; bases not matched to a gene: 5. Germline V gives CDR1 SGHRS, CDR2 YFSETQ. The CDR3 loop is CASSTGTSSYEQYF. Here the CDR3 DNA reads TGCGCCAGCAGCACAGGGACTAGCAGCTACGAGCAGTACTTC.

V gene TRBV5-5 combines with J gene TRBJ2-6, with TRBD1 matching over 8 bases. The V segment lost 3 bases and the J segment 3 bases; nucleotides outside the gene matches: 11. Germline assignment: CDR1 SGHKS and CDR2 YYEKEE (reference sequence). The CDR3 has 18 residues. The CDR3 here is CASSSPDREWYGANVLTF. The CDR3 DNA is TGTGCCAGCAGCTCGCCGGACAGGGAGTGGTATGGGGCCAACGTCCTGACTTTC.